The 26 T cell receptor beta chains in this list originate from one sample, sequenced in a study of blood T cell repertoires in COVID-19 (dated by TCRdb to about 2020). Library method: the immunoSEQ multiplex PCR assay. TCRdb re-hosts the immuneACCESS table, in-frame sequences only. Its copies lack some clones; in the studies checked, an unresolved V gene accounts for under half of them, and the cause for the rest is not known. A total of about 260,000 clones appear in this sample, 88% of them only once. About 4.1% of the sample is held by the ten biggest clonotypes. Source material: peripheral blood. The receptor source for this set is a man in his sixties who had recovered from COVID-19.

This clone has just one count. The J gene is TRBJ1-1, the V gene TRBV12-3 or TRBV12-4; possible D gene TRBD1, 5 bases. This CDR3 comprises 13 residues. The V end was cut by 5 bases, the J end by 1 base, with 8 bases between. The CDR3 region is CASSIRGNTEAFF. The CDR3 nucleotides read TGTGCCAGCAGTATTAGGGGGAACACTGAAGCTTTCTTT.

This sequence joins TRBV27 and TRBJ1-1, with 7 bases matching TRBD1. V shed 10 bases, J shed 1 base, and the junction held 15 bases outside the gene matches. The CDR3 extends over 16 amino acids. Looked up from germline, CDR1 is MNHEY and CDR2 is SMNVEV (reference sequence). CDR3 bases: TGTGCCAACGAACCCAAATCGGGACAGTCGAACACTGAAGCTTTCTTT. Translated, it gives CANEPKSGQSNTEAFF.

The rearrangement uses TRBV5-1 and TRBJ1-2; possibly TRBD1 for D (6 bases). V was cut by 3 bases and J by 8 bases, with 14 bases left in between. Germline values: CDR1 SGHRS, CDR2 YFSETQ. The CDR3 length is 13 residues. CDR3 in amino acids: CASSYLTGAGYTF. CDR3 coding DNA: TGCGCCAGCAGCTACCTGACAGGTGCCGGCTACACCTTC.

This clone occurred once. CDR3 amino acids: CASRGLSSQETQYF. The CDR3 DNA is TGTGCCAGCAGGGGGCTTAGCAGCCAGGAGACCCAGTACTTC. This chain joins TRBV2 and TRBJ2-5; D is perhaps TRBD1 (5 bases). Per germline, CDR1 SNHLY and CDR2 FYNNEI. This CDR3 contains 14 residues. V lost 6 bases, J lost 5 bases, and 16 bases lay in between.

This chain links TRBV19 with TRBJ1-5, with TRBD1 as a possible D gene (6 bases). Per germline, CDR1 LNHDA and CDR2 SQIVND (reference sequence). Trimming shortened V by 6 bases and J by 0 bases, and 6 bases separated the two germline ends. The CDR3 is made up of 13 amino acids. The CDR3 is CASSRGSNQPQHF. The DNA for the CDR3 is TGTGCCAGTAGCAGGGGTAGCAATCAGCCCCAGCATTTT.

This sequence joins TRBV5-1 and TRBJ2-1; tentative D call: TRBD2 (5 bases). Germline values: CDR1 SGHRS, CDR2 YFSETQ. V was pared by 3 bases and J by 0 bases, with 10 bases between. The CDR3 consists of 15 residues. The CDR3 nucleotides read TGCGCCAGCAGCTCGGACTTTAGCTCCTACAATGAGCAGTTCTTC. The encoded protein is CASSSDFSSYNEQFF.

The chain recombines TRBV2 with TRBJ1-2; D call uncertain. V was clipped by 4 bases and J by 3 bases, with 6 bases between them. This CDR3 contains 12 residues. CDR1 SNHLY and CDR2 FYNNEI come from the germline V gene. CDR3 nucleotides: TGTGCCAGCAGTGGGAGGGACTATGGCTACACCTTC. Protein sequence: CASSGRDYGYTF.

The rearrangement uses TRBV9 and TRBJ2-7; TRBD1 agrees at 10 bases. With 3 bases clipped from V and 5 bases from J, the junction kept 11 bases outside the gene matches. The CDR3 spans 16 residues. CDR1 is SGDLS, CDR2 YYNGEE, per germline. The DNA of the CDR3 is TGTGCCAGCAGCGCGACAGGGGGCGCATATTTCCACGAGCAGTACTTC. Its translation is CASSATGGAYFHEQYF.

This chain connects TRBV5-1 to TRBJ1-1, with D hard to call. This CDR3 has 15 amino acids. The V and J ends lost 4 bases and 2 bases respectively, with 15 bases between them. The germline V gene encodes CDR1 SGHRS and CDR2 YFSETQ. CDR3 loop: CASSPRYDSNTEAFF. Written as DNA, the CDR3 is TGCGCCAGCAGCCCACGCTATGACTCAAACACTGAAGCTTTCTTT.

The chain employs TRBV18 and TRBJ2-2, with D unclear. Trimming removed 0 bases at V and 3 bases at J, with 5 bases between. Germline-derived CDR1 and CDR2 are KGHSH and LQKENI. This CDR3 comprises 14 residues. The CDR3 reads CASSPPQYTGELFF. CDR3 nucleotide sequence: TGTGCCAGCTCACCACCACAGTACACCGGGGAGCTGTTTTTT.

The J gene is TRBJ2-3, the V gene TRBV7-3, with TRBD2 matching over 11 bases. The ends lost 2 bases at V and 8 bases at J; junction bases unmatched: 9. CDR1 and CDR2 (germline): SGHTA, FQGTGA. The CDR3 runs 16 residues. CDR3 DNA sequence: TGTGCCAGCAGCTTATATGTAGCGGGGGGGCGGAGTACGCAGTATTTT. Protein product: CASSLYVAGGRSTQYF.

The chain links TRBV6-1 to TRBJ2-7, with D unclear. Germline V gene sequence: CDR1 MNHNS, CDR2 SASEGT. This CDR3 is built from 14 residues. V was pared by 2 bases and J by 0 bases, with 8 bases between. CDR3 nucleotides: TGTGCCAGCAGTGAACAGACAAGCTCCTACGAGCAGTACTTC. The encoded protein is CASSEQTSSYEQYF.

The chain recombines TRBV6-5 with TRBJ2-7; 8 positions agree with TRBD1. Germline trimming cut 2 bases from V and 0 bases from J; bases unmatched to any gene: 3. The CDR3 totals 15 residues. Per the germline V gene, CDR1 is MNHEY and CDR2 is SVGAGI. CDR3 loop: CASSYDGQGSYEQYF. The DNA of the CDR3 is TGTGCCAGCAGTTACGATGGACAGGGCTCCTACGAGCAGTACTTC.

The rearrangement uses TRBV6-1 and TRBJ1-5; a possible D gene is TRBD1 (5 bases). Germline CDR1 is MNHNS and CDR2 is SASEGT. With 2 bases removed from V and 7 bases from J, the gap between germline ends came to 15 bases. The CDR3 consists of 15 residues. Here the CDR3 DNA reads TGTGCCAGCAGTGAACAGACAAGGGGAGGACAGCCCCAGCATTTT. It translates to CASSEQTRGGQPQHF.

The rearrangement joins TRBV7-2 to TRBJ1-4; D perhaps matches TRBD1 (5 bases). Per germline, CDR1 SGHTA and CDR2 FQGNSA. This CDR3 has 18 residues. V lost 2 bases and J 0 bases, leaving 16 bases between the germline ends. The chain's CDR3 is CASSLIFSGLATNEKLFF. CDR3 sequence (DNA): TGTGCCAGCAGCTTAATCTTCTCAGGGCTTGCAACTAATGAAAAACTGTTTTTT.

This chain connects TRBV7-8 to TRBJ1-1; D is uncertain. Germline V gene lookup returns CDR1 SGHVS and CDR2 FQNEAQ. The ends were cut back, 3 bases at V and 0 bases at J, with 5 bases in the middle. The CDR3 has 13 amino acids. The CDR3 coding sequence is TGTGCCAGCAGCTTCGGTATGAACACTGAAGCTTTCTTT. Its translation is CASSFGMNTEAFF.

The genes are TRBV6-5 and TRBJ1-1, with 7 bases that match TRBD1. V trimming: 6 bases; J trimming: 4 bases; junction bases outside the gene matches: 8. The CDR3 consists of 14 residues. Germline V CDR1 and CDR2: MNHEY, SVGAGI. In nucleotides, the CDR3 is TGTGCCAGCAGACCGACAGGGAGTGGCACTGAAGCTTTCTTT. Amino acid sequence: CASRPTGSGTEAFF.

This sequence joins TRBV3-1 (or the pseudogene TRBV3-2) and TRBJ1-3, with D perhaps TRBD1 (5 bases). The CDR3 runs to 16 residues. Germline CDR1 and CDR2: LGHDT and YNNKEL (reference sequence). V was cut by 5 bases and J by 0 bases, with 14 bases left in between. This CDR3 is CASSLQGAFSGNTIYF. In DNA, the CDR3 is TGTGCCAGCAGCTTACAAGGGGCCTTCTCTGGAAACACCATATATTTT.

The rearrangement links TRBV5-1 to TRBJ2-1; 11 bases agree with TRBD1. The germline V gene has CDR1 SGHRS and CDR2 YFSETQ. V gave up 6 bases and J gave up 7 bases; unmatched junction bases: 3. The CDR3 totals 13 residues. CDR3 sequence: CASTGTGGNEQFF. CDR3 coding DNA: TGCGCCAGCACCGGGACAGGGGGGAATGAGCAGTTCTTC.

The chain links TRBV4-2 to TRBJ2-5; 9 bases agree with TRBD1. Per the germline V gene, CDR1 is LGHNA and CDR2 is YNFKEQ. The V gene end was trimmed by 0 bases and the J gene end by 1 base; junction bases not matched to a gene: 9. The CDR3 length is 18 residues. The CDR3 sequence is CASSQEPSGTGTQETQYF. The CDR3 DNA reads TGTGCCAGCAGCCAAGAACCCTCCGGGACAGGGACCCAAGAGACCCAGTACTTC.

The chain links TRBV6-5 to TRBJ2-2; 8 nucleotides agree with TRBD1. Trimming at V came to 5 bases and at J to 3 bases, leaving 2 bases not matched to a gene. CDR3 length equals 14 residues. The germline gives CDR1 MNHEY, CDR2 SVGAGI. The CDR3 DNA reads TGTGCCAGCAGTCAGACAGGGGACACCGGGGAGCTGTTTTTT. Protein sequence: CASSQTGDTGELFF.

The rearrangement joins TRBV6-2 or TRBV6-3 to TRBJ2-1; 10 nucleotides line up with TRBD2. The CDR3 consists of 17 residues. The trim removed 0 bases at V and 2 bases at J, leaving 4 bases unmatched. Looked up from germline, CDR1 is MNHEY and CDR2 is SVGEGT. This CDR3 reads CASSYSGTSEAYNEQFF. The CDR3 nucleotides read TGTGCCAGCAGTTACTCTGGGACTAGCGAAGCCTACAATGAGCAGTTCTTC.

The chain links TRBV2 to TRBJ2-3; 8 positions agree with TRBD2. The germline gives CDR1 SNHLY, CDR2 FYNNEI. V lost 10 bases and J lost 2; bases outside the gene matches: 11. The CDR3 length is 15 residues. The CDR3 sequence is CAIALAGGYTDTQYF. The DNA for the CDR3 is TGTGCCATCGCCCTGGCGGGGGGATACACAGATACGCAGTATTTT.

This clone showed up just once. V is TRBV11-2 and J is TRBJ2-7; 9 nucleotides match TRBD1. V shed 5 bases, J shed 0 bases, and the junction held 2 bases outside the gene matches. This CDR3 region has 14 residues. Germline-derived CDR1 and CDR2 are SGHAT and FQNNGV. For the CDR3, the DNA is TGTGCCAGCAGCCGGGACAGGGCCTCCTACGAGCAGTACTTC. This encodes CASSRDRASYEQYF. The variable domain in full, completed from reference TRBV11-2 and TRBJ2-7, reads EAGVAQSPRYKIIEKRQSVAFWCNPISGHATLYWYQQILGQGPKLLIQFQNNGVVDDSQLPKDRFSAERLKGVDSTLKIQPAKLEDSAVYLCASSRDRASYEQYFGPGTRLTVT.

In DNA, the CDR3 is TGTGCCAGCAGCCAAGATTGGAGGGGCGCATTAACTTTCTTT. It encodes CASSQDWRGALTFF. V usage is TRBV4-2 and J usage is TRBJ1-1; D is perhaps TRBD1 (5 bases). CDR3 length: 14 amino acids. Germline V gives CDR1 LGHNA, CDR2 YNFKEQ. Trimming left V 0 bases short and J 12 bases short, with 17 bases between.

This chain joins TRBV7-9 and TRBJ1-4, with 8 bases identical to TRBD1. The V and J ends lost 4 bases and 5 bases, in that order; junction bases with no gene match: 6. The CDR3 consists of 15 residues. Germline CDR1 and CDR2: SEHNR and FQNEAQ (reference sequence). The CDR3 region has the DNA TGTGCCAGCAGCTCGGGACAGGCGATAAATGAAAAACTGTTTTTT. Encoded protein: CASSSGQAINEKLFF.